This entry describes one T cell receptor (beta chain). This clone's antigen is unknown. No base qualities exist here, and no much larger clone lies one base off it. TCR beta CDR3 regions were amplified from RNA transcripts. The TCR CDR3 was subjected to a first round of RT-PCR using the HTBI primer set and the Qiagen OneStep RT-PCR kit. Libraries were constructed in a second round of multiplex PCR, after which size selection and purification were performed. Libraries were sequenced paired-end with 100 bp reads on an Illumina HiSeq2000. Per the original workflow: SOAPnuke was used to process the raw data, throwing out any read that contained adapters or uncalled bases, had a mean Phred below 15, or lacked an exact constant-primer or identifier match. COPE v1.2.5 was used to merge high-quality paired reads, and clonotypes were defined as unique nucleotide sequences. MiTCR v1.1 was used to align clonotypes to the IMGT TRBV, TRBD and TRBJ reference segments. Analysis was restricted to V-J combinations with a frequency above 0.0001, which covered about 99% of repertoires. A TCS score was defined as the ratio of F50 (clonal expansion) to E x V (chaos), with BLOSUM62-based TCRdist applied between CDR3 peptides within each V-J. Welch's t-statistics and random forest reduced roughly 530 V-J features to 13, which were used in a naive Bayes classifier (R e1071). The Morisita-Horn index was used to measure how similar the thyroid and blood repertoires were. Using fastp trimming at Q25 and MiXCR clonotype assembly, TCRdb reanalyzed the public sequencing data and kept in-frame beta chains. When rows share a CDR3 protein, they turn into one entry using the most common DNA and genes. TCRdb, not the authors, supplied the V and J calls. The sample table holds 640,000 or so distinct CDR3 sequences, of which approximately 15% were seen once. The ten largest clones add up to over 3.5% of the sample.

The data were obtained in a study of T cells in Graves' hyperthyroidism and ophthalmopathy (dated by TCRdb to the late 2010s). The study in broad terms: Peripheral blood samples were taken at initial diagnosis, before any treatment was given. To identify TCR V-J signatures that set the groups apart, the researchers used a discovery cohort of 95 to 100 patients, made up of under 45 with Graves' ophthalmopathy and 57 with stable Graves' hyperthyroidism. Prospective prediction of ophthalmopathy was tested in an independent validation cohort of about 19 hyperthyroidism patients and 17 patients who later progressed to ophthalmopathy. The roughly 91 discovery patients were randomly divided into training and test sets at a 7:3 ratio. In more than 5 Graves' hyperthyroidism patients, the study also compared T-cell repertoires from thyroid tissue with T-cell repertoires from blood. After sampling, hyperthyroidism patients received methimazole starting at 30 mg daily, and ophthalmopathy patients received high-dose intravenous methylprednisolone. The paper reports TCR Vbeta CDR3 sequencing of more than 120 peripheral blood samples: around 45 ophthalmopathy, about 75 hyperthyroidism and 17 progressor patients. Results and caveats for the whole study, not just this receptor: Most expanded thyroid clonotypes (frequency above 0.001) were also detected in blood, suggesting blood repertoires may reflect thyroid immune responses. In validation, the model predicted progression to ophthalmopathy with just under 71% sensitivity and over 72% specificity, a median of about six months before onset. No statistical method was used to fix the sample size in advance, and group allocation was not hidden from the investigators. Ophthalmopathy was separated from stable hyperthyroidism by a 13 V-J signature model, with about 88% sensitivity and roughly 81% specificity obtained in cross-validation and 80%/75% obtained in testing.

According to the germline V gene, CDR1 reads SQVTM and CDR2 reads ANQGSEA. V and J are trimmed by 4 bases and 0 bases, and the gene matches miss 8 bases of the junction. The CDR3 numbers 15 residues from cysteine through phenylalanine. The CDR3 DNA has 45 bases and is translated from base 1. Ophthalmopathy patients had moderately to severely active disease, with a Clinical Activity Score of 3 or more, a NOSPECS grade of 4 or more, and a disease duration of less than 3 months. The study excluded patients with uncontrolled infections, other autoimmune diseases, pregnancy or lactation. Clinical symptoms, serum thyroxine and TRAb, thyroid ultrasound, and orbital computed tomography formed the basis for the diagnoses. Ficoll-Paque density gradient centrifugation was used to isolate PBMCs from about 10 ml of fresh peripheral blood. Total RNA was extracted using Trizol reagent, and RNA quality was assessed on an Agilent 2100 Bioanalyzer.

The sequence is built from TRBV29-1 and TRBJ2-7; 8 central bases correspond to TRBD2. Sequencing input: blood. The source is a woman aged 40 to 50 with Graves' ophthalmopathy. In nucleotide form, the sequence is TGCAGCGTTGTCCCTGAGGCGGGGGGCTCCTACGAGCAGTACTTC. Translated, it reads CSVVPEAGGSYEQYF.